A single sample gave rise to the 6 T cell receptor beta chains below, sequenced in a study of shared clonotypes between healthy human individuals. Profiling relied on immunoSEQ multiplex PCR, and the TCRdb table lists in-frame clones only, not all of them. The table lists around 1.5 million clones, 95% to 99% of them singletons. Sequencing used naive CD4+ T cells sorted from blood. Indicated subset: CD45RA+ positively selected. The receptors were sampled from a man aged 25 to 40 in good health.

V is TRBV25-1 and J is TRBJ2-1; D possibly matches TRBD1 or TRBD2 (5 bases each). The CDR3 is made up of 11 amino acids. CDR1 and CDR2 from the germline V gene are MGHDK and SYGVNS. V lost 5 bases to trimming and J lost 13 bases, with 12 bases between them. CDR3 protein: CASSTGTLQFF. DNA for the CDR3: TGTGCCAGCAGTACCGGGACCCTCCAGTTCTTC.

The rearrangement joins TRBV19 to TRBJ1-1; TRBD1 matches 7 bases. The CDR3 is made up of 14 amino acids. CDR1 LNHDA and CDR2 SQIVND come from the germline V gene (reference sequence). V shed 8 bases, J shed 1 base, and the junction held 7 bases outside the gene matches. CDR3 protein: CASPRTGPNTEAFF. The DNA for the CDR3 is TGTGCCAGTCCCCGGACAGGACCGAACACTGAAGCTTTCTTT.

The genes are TRBV19 and TRBJ2-7, with unresolved D. This CDR3 region has 15 residues. V was pared by 0 bases and J by 1 base, with 10 bases between. Germline CDR1 LNHDA, CDR2 SQIVND (reference sequence). The CDR3 sequence: CASSIEWGASYEQYF. DNA of the CDR3: TGTGCCAGTAGTATAGAGTGGGGTGCGTCCTACGAGCAGTACTTC.

As to this clone: The sample carries other DNA sequences with the same CDR3. The J gene is TRBJ1-3, the V gene TRBV28, with no clear D. This CDR3 is 12 amino acids long. Germline V CDR1 and CDR2: MDHEN, SYDVKM. Trimming took 3 bases from V and 4 from J, leaving 4 bases between them. The DNA of the CDR3 is TGTGCCAGCAGTTTGAGGGGAAACACCATATATTTT. Residues: CASSLRGNTIYF.

The CDR3 spells CASSSTGRLLYEQYF. Here the CDR3 DNA reads TGTGCCAGCAGCTCGACAGGGAGGCTTCTCTACGAGCAGTACTTC. This chain joins TRBV7-9 and TRBJ2-7; the D gene is possibly TRBD1 (7 bases). Germline V lookup: CDR1 SEHNR, CDR2 FQNEAQ (reference sequence). The CDR3 covers 15 residues. The V and J ends lost 4 bases and 3 bases respectively, with 16 bases between them.

The chain links TRBV5-4 to TRBJ2-4; 8 bases line up with TRBD1. Per the germline V gene, CDR1 is SGHNT and CDR2 is YYREEE (reference sequence). This CDR3 has 16 residues. Trimming at V came to 3 bases and at J to 7 bases, leaving 12 bases not matched to a gene. The CDR3 protein is CASSSRQGQLTNIQYF. CDR3 in DNA: TGTGCCAGCAGCTCGAGACAGGGGCAACTAACTAACATTCAGTACTTC.